The TCR beta chain described here comes from a study of response to subunit inactivated influenza vaccine. Regarding the study as a whole: It was the authors' suggestion that each seasonal influenza vaccination recruits few new T cells.

As for this clonotype: Antigen: not known.

The CDR3 consists of 17 residues. The germline V gene encodes CDR1 SGHTS and CDR2 YDEGEE. Deletions cut 6 bases from V and 5 bases from J, with 26 bases between. A single record per CDR3 protein comes from TCRdb applying MiXCR to the RT-PCR reads. This table has fewer than 800,000 distinct CDR3 sequences, approximately 15% appearing once. Sequencing was performed on PBMCs from blood, taken about 11 days after vaccination. The J gene is TRBJ1-1, the V gene TRBV5-8; TRBD1 is a possible D gene (5 bases). The receptor comes from a man between 50 and 59 years old who received an inactivated influenza vaccine. The CDR3 nucleotides are TGTGCCAGCACCTGGGGGACCGGGCGGGGACGGGAAACTGAAGCTTTCTTT. Its translation is CASTWGTGRGRETEAFF.